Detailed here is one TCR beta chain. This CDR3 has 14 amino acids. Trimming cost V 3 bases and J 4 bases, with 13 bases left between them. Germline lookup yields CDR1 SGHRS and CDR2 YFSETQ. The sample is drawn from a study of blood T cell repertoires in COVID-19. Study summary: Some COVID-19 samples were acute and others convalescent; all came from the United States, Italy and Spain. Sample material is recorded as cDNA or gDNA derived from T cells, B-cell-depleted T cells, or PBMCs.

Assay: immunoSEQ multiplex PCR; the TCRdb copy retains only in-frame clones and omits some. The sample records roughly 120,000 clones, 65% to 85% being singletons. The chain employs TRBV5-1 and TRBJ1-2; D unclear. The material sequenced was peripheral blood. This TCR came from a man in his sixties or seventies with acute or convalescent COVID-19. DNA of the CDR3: TGCGCCAGCAGCTCAGACTCATATGTCTATGGCTACACCTTC. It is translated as CASSSDSYVYGYTF. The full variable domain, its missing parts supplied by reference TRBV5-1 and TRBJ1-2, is KAGVTQTPRYLIKTRGQQVTLSCSPISGHRSVSWYQQTPGQGLQFLFEYFSETQRNKGNFPGRFSGRQFSNSRSEMNVSTLELGDSALYLCASSSDSYVYGYTFGSGTRLTVV.